Presented here are 21 T cell receptor beta chains from one specimen sequenced in a study of PD-1 blockade in classical Hodgkin lymphoma. Every patient relapsed after autologous stem cell transplantation, and brentuximab vedotin exposure varied. The method was immunoSEQ multiplex PCR; TCRdb's version includes in-frame clones alone and lacks a portion of them. The sample lists 25,000 to 35,000 clones; approximately 74% were seen once. The sample consisted of peripheral blood mononuclear cells (PBMCs), taken before the second cycle of nivolumab. Receptors were obtained from a human donor with classical Hodgkin lymphoma.

CDR3 loop: CASSVGPGAYNSPLHF. DNA for the CDR3: TGTGCCAGCAGCGTGGGTCCGGGTGCCTATAATTCACCCCTCCACTTT. The chain links TRBV9 to TRBJ1-6; unclear D gene. This CDR3 comprises 16 residues. The germline CDR1 and CDR2 sequences are SGDLS and YYNGEE. V was clipped by 2 bases and J by 2 bases, with 11 bases between them.

V usage is TRBV5-6 and J usage is TRBJ1-2, with TRBD1 matching 8 bases. Germline V gene data show CDR1 as SGHDT and CDR2 as YYEEEE. The CDR3 spans 14 residues. The V segment lost 4 bases and the J segment 4 bases; nucleotides outside the gene matches: 6. Here the CDR3 DNA reads TGTGCCAGCAGCCCGGACAGGGTAGGCTATGGCTACACCTTC. Translation gives CASSPDRVGYGYTF.

The chain links TRBV11-2 to TRBJ2-3; 9 bases are shared with TRBD1. The ends lost 5 bases at V and 1 base at J; junction bases unmatched: 4. The CDR3 extends over 15 amino acids. The germline CDR1 and CDR2 sequences are SGHAT and FQNNGV. The chain's CDR3 is CASSLQGAGTDTQYF. CDR3 in DNA: TGTGCCAGCAGCCTACAGGGGGCTGGCACAGATACGCAGTATTTT. Looking up the rest from reference TRBV11-2 and TRBJ2-3 gives the full variable domain: EAGVAQSPRYKIIEKRQSVAFWCNPISGHATLYWYQQILGQGPKLLIQFQNNGVVDDSQLPKDRFSAERLKGVDSTLKIQPAKLEDSAVYLCASSLQGAGTDTQYFGPGTRLTVL.

The chain links TRBV6-6 to TRBJ2-7, with D unresolved. V was shortened by 3 bases and J by 6 bases, with 6 bases between the two germline ends. The CDR3 runs to 11 residues. Germline V gives CDR1 MNHNY, CDR2 SVGAGI (reference sequence). DNA for the CDR3: TGTGCCAGCAGTTATGGATCCGAGCAGTACTTC. Amino acids: CASSYGSEQYF.

On this clone: Other DNA sequences of this sample code for an identical CDR3. V gene TRBV5-1 combines with J gene TRBJ1-1; D not certain. The V and J ends lost 0 bases and 2 bases respectively, with 11 bases between them. Per germline, CDR1 SGHRS and CDR2 YFSETQ. The CDR3 has 15 amino acids. CDR3 sequence reads: CASSLDGRPNTEAFF. For the CDR3, the DNA is TGCGCCAGCAGCTTGGATGGCCGACCAAACACTGAAGCTTTCTTT.

This chain links TRBV6-4 with TRBJ2-5, with no clear D. This CDR3 comprises 11 residues. Trimming cost V 3 bases and J 5 bases, with 4 bases left between them. Germline loops: CDR1 MRHNA, CDR2 SNTAGT. CDR3 residues: CASSDLETQYF. CDR3 DNA: TGTGCCAGCAGTGATTTGGAGACCCAGTACTTC.

The V gene is TRBV10-3, the J gene TRBJ2-7, with 9 bases that match TRBD2. With V trimmed by 0 bases and J by 1 base, 7 bases remained unmatched. Germline assignment: CDR1 ENHRY and CDR2 SYGVKD. The CDR3 is made up of 17 amino acids. For the CDR3, the DNA is TGTGCCATCAGTGAGTCGATAAGCGGGGGGCATTCCTACGAGCAGTACTTC. This translates into CAISESISGGHSYEQYF.

This clone has more than one count but fewer than ten. J is TRBJ2-7 and V is TRBV7-6; no reliable D call. CDR3 length: 14 residues. V was trimmed by 1 base and J by 6 bases, leaving 13 bases between them. Germline V CDR1 and CDR2: SGHVS, FNYEAQ. For the CDR3, the DNA is TGTGCCAGCAGCTTAGGGGCTTCTGGCTCCGAGCAGTACTTC. Translated: CASSLGASGSEQYF.

This clone occurred once. V usage is TRBV6-5 and J usage is TRBJ2-2, with D possibly matching TRBD2 (6 bases). The V end lost 3 bases, the J end lost 3 bases, and 11 bases lay between the germline ends. Germline values: CDR1 MNHEY, CDR2 SVGAGI. The CDR3 consists of 15 residues. The DNA for the CDR3 is TGTGCCAGCAGTTATCGGGAGTTGTACACCGGGGAGCTGTTTTTT. It codes for CASSYRELYTGELFF.

The chain combines TRBV6-1 with TRBJ1-1; D might be TRBD1 (6 bases). From germline, CDR1 is MNHNS and CDR2 SASEGT. The V end was cut by 6 bases, the J end by 4 bases, with 12 bases between. The CDR3 is 13 amino acids. The CDR3 here is CASRGGFGTEAFF. The DNA of the CDR3 is TGTGCCAGCAGAGGGGGGTTCGGCACTGAAGCTTTCTTT.

CDR3 sequence: CASSLGPGGRDTQYF. The CDR3 DNA reads as TGTGCCAGCAGCTTAGGCCCCGGGGGCAGAGATACGCAGTATTTT. The rearrangement uses TRBV11-2 and TRBJ2-3; the D gene could be TRBD1 or TRBD2 (6 bases each). Looked up from germline, CDR1 is SGHAT and CDR2 is FQNNGV. V lost 1 base and J lost 5, with 13 bases in between. This CDR3 is 15 amino acids long.

This clone was seen a few times. The chain links TRBV6-5 to TRBJ1-5; D unresolved. The V gene lost 0 bases and the J gene lost 2 bases, with 8 bases spanning the gap. From germline, CDR1 is MNHEY and CDR2 SVGAGI. The CDR3 consists of 15 residues. CDR3 protein: CASSYSMRGNQPQHF. The DNA of the CDR3 is TGTGCCAGCAGTTACTCGATGCGAGGCAATCAGCCCCAGCATTTT.

This chain connects TRBV5-1 to TRBJ2-7, with D perhaps TRBD1 (6 bases). The length of the CDR3 is 16 residues. Deletions cut 2 bases from V and 0 bases from J, with 15 bases between. Germline CDR1 SGHRS, CDR2 YFSETQ. CDR3 DNA sequence: TGCGCCAGCAGCTTAACACAGGGTCGCAGCTCCTACGAGCAGTACTTC. Translating gives CASSLTQGRSSYEQYF.

The rearrangement links TRBV7-6 to TRBJ2-1, with 10 nucleotides matching TRBD1. Germline V gives CDR1 SGHVS, CDR2 FNYEAQ. The CDR3 is 14 residues long. The J segment lost 4 bases and the V segment lost 5 bases, leaving 2 bases of the junction unmatched. The CDR3 sequence is CASSADRGYNEQFF. In DNA form, the CDR3 reads TGTGCCAGCAGCGCGGACAGGGGGTACAATGAGCAGTTCTTC.

V usage is TRBV7-2 and J usage is TRBJ2-4; D might be TRBD1 or TRBD2, each matching 6 bases. This CDR3 is 18 amino acids long. Germline CDR1 SGHTA, CDR2 FQGNSA. Trimming left V 5 bases short and J 0 bases short, with 20 bases between. CDR3 protein: CASSTRLLGGLAKNIQYF. CDR3 DNA sequence: TGTGCCAGCAGCACACGGCTTCTAGGGGGACTAGCCAAAAACATTCAGTACTTC.

This sequence joins TRBV2 and TRBJ1-1; D is unclear. Germline CDR1 SNHLY, CDR2 FYNNEI. The CDR3 is made up of 12 amino acids. The V end was cut by 1 base, the J end by 5 bases, with 5 bases between. This chain's CDR3 is CASSEGRTEAFF. The DNA for the CDR3 is TGTGCCAGCAGTGAAGGGAGGACTGAAGCTTTCTTT.

The chain joins TRBV29-1 to TRBJ2-7, with 8 bases identical to TRBD2. Unmatched junction bases numbered 7, after V lost 6 bases and J lost 3 bases. From germline, CDR1 is SQVTM and CDR2 ANQGSEA. This CDR3 region has 13 residues. CDR3 coding DNA: TGCAGCGTGACCCTAGCGGGCGGCTACGAGCAGTACTTC. It translates to CSVTLAGGYEQYF.

This chain joins TRBV25-1 and TRBJ1-6; D may be TRBD1 (6 bases). This CDR3 is 16 amino acids long. In germline, CDR1 is MGHDK, CDR2 SYGVNS. V was trimmed by 1 base and J by 7 bases, leaving 14 bases between them. CDR3 sequence (DNA): TGTGCCAGCAGTGAATCGATAGACAGGTACAATTCACCCCTCCACTTT. Encoded protein: CASSESIDRYNSPLHF.

This chain connects TRBV5-1 to TRBJ2-5; D gene ambiguous. Per germline, CDR1 SGHRS and CDR2 YFSETQ. This CDR3 is 11 amino acids long. V lost 4 bases to trimming and J lost 2 bases, with 3 bases between them. The CDR3 loop reads CASSQQETQYF. DNA of the CDR3: TGCGCCAGCAGCCAACAAGAGACCCAGTACTTC.

This clone was observed a handful of times. This sequence joins TRBV29-1 and TRBJ1-2, with D maybe TRBD1 (6 bases). CDR1 SQVTM and CDR2 ANQGSEA come from the germline V gene. The length of the CDR3 is 16 residues. Trimming stripped 4 bases from V and 4 bases from J, with 22 bases between. The CDR3 here is CSVVDEQGAPFYGYTF. CDR3 sequence (DNA): TGCAGCGTTGTCGACGAACAGGGAGCCCCCTTCTATGGCTACACCTTC.

V and J are TRBV9 and TRBJ2-1; D is unresolved. Germline loops: CDR1 SGDLS, CDR2 YYNGEE. The CDR3 sequence is 14 residues long. V was shortened by 0 bases and J by 4 bases, with 8 bases between the two germline ends. CDR3 in DNA: TGTGCCAGCAGCGTAGGTGAGGTTTACAATGAGCAGTTCTTC. This codes for CASSVGEVYNEQFF.